This entry features one T cell receptor (beta chain) sequence. With a much larger clone just one base away, this may be a read error. The sample belongs to a study of neurological immune-mediated disorders. The team produced cDNA through 5'RACE using 10-nucleotide random UMIs. TCRdb recomputed calls from the 5' RACE reads with MiXCR, one row per CDR3 protein. The data hold 55,000 to 85,000 distinct CDR3 sequences, with 2.5% to 4% observed a single time. Germline V gives CDR1 ENHRY, CDR2 SYGVKD. The CDR3 length is 14 residues. The sequence derives from a woman between 45 and 60 years old with multiple sclerosis. V is TRBV10-3 and J is TRBJ2-5; D is possibly TRBD1 (6 bases). Specimen: PBMCs. The CDR3 reads CAIRKDGGQGTQYF. The CDR3 DNA reads TGTGCCATCAGGAAAGATGGGGGCCAAGGGACCCAGTACTTC.